Here is one T cell receptor (beta chain) with its context. Its antigen is unknown. This specimen comes from a study of OX40 agonist ivuxolimab in advanced cancers. General observations from the study: People who partly responded at 0.1-3.0 mg/kg had some of the least clonal expansion seen. Low normalized T-cell clonal expansion also characterized some of the nonresponders.

Measured with immunoSEQ multiplex PCR; TCRdb has only the in-frame clones, and not every one. In the table there are 80,000 or so clones, about 93% of which are singletons. The CDR3 has 13 residues. Losses at the gene ends were 5 bases for V and 3 bases for J; bases not matched to a gene: 3. From germline, CDR1 is SEHNR and CDR2 FQNEAQ (reference sequence). The sequenced sample was CD4+ or CD8+ T cells sorted from blood, obtained in a trial of the OX40 agonist ivuxolimab. The chain uses TRBV7-9 and TRBJ1-1; the match to TRBD1 covers 7 bases. The source of this sequence is an adult with an advanced solid tumor such as melanoma, head and neck, liver or kidney cancer. The CDR3 coding sequence is TGTGCCAGCAGCCGACAGGGTGACACTGAAGCTTTCTTT. Protein: CASSRQGDTEAFF.